Sequencing of this T cell receptor (beta chain) was carried out in a study of stem cell transplantation in POMP-related autoinflammatory disease. Background on the study: Before transplant, CD4+ T cells skewed naive and CD8+ proportions were low.

The CDR3 loop spans 12 amino acids. Germline CDR1 is MDHEN and CDR2 is SYDVKM. With 5 bases removed from V and 5 bases from J, the gap between germline ends came to 9 bases. TCRdb keeps only in-frame clones here, not all; method: immunoSEQ multiplex PCR. The sample carries some 68,000 clones, approximately 91% recorded once. Sequences were derived from CD4+ T cells from PBMCs, sampled after stem cell transplantation. The chain is built from TRBV28 and TRBJ2-5; tentative D call: TRBD1 (5 bases). The sequence derives from a human patient with POMP-related autoinflammation and immune dysregulation (PRAID). Some T cells may be provided by the graft donor. The CDR3 region is CASSARVETQYF. CDR3 sequence (DNA): TGTGCCAGCAGTGCCAGGGTTGAGACCCAGTACTTC.